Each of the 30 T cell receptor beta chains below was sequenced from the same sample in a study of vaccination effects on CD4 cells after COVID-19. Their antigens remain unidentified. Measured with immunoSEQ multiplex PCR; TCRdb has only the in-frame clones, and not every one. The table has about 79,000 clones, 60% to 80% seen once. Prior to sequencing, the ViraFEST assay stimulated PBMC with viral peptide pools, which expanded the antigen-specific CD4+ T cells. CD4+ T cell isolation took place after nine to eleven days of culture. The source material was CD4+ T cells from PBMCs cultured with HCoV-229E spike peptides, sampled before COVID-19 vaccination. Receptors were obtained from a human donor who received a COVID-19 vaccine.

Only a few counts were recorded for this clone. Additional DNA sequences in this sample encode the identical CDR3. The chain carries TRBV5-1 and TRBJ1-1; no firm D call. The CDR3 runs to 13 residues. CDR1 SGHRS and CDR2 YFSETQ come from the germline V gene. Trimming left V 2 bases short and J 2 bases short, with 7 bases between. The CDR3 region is CASSLRPNTEAFF. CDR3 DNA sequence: TGCGCCAGCAGCTTACGACCAAACACTGAAGCTTTCTTT.

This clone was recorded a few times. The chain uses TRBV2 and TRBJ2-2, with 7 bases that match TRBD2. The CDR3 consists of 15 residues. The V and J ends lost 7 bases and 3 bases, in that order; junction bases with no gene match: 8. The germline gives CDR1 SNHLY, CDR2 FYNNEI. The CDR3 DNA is TGTGCCAGCACCCCCCGGGAGGCCGACACCGGGGAGCTGTTTTTT. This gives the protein CASTPREADTGELFF.

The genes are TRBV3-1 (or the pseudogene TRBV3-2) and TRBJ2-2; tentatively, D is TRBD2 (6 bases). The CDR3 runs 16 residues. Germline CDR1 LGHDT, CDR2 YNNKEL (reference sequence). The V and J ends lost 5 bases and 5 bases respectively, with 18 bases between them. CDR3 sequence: CASSESLAGRTGELFF. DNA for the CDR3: TGTGCCAGCAGCGAAAGCCTGGCAGGGAGGACCGGGGAGCTGTTTTTT.

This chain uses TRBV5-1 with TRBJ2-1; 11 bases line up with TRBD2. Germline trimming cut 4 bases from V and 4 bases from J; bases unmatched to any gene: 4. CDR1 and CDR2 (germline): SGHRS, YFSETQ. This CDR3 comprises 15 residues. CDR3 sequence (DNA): TGCGCCAGCAGCATAGCGGGGGGGGTTTACAATGAGCAGTTCTTC. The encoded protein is CASSIAGGVYNEQFF. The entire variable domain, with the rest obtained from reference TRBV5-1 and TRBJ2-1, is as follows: KAGVTQTPRYLIKTRGQQVTLSCSPISGHRSVSWYQQTPGQGLQFLFEYFSETQRNKGNFPGRFSGRQFSNSRSEMNVSTLELGDSALYLCASSIAGGVYNEQFFGPGTRLTVL.

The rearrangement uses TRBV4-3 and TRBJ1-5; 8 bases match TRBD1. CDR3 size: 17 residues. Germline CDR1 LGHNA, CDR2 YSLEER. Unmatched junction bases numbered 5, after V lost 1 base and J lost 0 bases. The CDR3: CASSQGTGFNSNQPQHF. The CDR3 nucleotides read TGCGCCAGCAGCCAAGGGACAGGGTTCAATAGCAATCAGCCCCAGCATTTT.

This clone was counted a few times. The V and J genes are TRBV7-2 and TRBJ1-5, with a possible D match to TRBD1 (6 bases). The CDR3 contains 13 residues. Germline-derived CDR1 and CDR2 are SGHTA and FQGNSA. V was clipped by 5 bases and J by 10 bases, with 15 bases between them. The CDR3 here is CASSPQGFSPQHF. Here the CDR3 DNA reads TGTGCCAGCAGCCCTCAGGGGTTCAGCCCCCAGCATTTT.

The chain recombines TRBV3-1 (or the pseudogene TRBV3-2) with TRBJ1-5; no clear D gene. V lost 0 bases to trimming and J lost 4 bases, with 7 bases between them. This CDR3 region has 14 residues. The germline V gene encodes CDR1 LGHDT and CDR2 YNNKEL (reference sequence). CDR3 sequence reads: CASSQDSGNQPQHF. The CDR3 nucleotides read TGTGCCAGCAGCCAAGACAGTGGTAATCAGCCCCAGCATTTT.

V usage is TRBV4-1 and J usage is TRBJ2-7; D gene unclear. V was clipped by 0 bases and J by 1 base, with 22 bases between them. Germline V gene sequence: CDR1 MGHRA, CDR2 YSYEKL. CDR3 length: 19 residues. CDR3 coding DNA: TGCGCCAGCAGCCAAGAGTTGAGCTCTCGACGGATAATTTCCTACGAGCAGTACGTC. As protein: CASSQELSSRRIISYEQYV.

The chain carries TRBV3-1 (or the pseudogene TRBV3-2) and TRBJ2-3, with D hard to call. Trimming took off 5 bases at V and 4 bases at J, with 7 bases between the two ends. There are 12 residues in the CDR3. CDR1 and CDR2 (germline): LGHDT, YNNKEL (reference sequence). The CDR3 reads CASSAIPDTQYF. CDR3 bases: TGTGCCAGCAGCGCAATCCCAGATACGCAGTATTTT.

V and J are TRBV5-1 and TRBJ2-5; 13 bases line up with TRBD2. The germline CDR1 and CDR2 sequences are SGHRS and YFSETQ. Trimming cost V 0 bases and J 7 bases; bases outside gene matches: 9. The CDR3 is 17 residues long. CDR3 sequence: CASSLAPGTSGVGTQYF. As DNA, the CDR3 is TGCGCCAGCAGCTTGGCTCCCGGGACTAGCGGGGTCGGGACCCAGTACTTC.

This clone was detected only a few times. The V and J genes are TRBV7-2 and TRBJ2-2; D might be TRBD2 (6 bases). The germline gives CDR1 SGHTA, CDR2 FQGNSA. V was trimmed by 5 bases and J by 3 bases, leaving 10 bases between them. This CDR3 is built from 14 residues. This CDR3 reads CASSPGLYTGELFF. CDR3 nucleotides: TGTGCCAGCAGCCCGGGACTGTACACCGGGGAGCTGTTTTTT.

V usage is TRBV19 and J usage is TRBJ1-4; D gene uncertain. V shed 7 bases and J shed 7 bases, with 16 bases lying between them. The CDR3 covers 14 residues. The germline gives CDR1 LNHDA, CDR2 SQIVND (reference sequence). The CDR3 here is CASMEGPGGEKLFF. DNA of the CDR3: TGTGCCAGTATGGAGGGTCCCGGAGGTGAAAAACTGTTTTTT. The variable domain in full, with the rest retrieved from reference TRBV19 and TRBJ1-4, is DGGITQSPKYLFRKEGQNVTLSCEQNLNHDAMYWYRQDPGQGLRLIYYSQIVNDFQKGDIAEGYSVSREKKESFPLTVTSAQKNPTAFYLCASMEGPGGEKLFFGSGTQLSVL.

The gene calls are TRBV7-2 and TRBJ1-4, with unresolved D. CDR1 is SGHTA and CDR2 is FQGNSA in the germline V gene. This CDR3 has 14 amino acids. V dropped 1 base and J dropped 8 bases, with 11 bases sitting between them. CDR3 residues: CASSLGSVWEKLFF. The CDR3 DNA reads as TGTGCCAGCAGCTTAGGAAGCGTGTGGGAAAAACTGTTTTTT.

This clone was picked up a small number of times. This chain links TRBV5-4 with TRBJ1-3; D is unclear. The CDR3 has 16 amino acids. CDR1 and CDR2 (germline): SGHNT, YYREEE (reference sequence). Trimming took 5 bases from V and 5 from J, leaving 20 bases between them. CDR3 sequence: CASSPGGGSSRNTIYF. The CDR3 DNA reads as TGTGCCAGCAGTCCCGGTGGAGGGTCGAGTCGAAACACCATATATTTT.

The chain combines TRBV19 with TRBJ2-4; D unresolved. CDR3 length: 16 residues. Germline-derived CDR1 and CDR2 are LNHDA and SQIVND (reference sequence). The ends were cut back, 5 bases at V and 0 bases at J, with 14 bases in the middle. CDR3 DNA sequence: TGTGCCAGTAGTCACGATCGCACACTAGCCAAAAACATTCAGTACTTC. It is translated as CASSHDRTLAKNIQYF.

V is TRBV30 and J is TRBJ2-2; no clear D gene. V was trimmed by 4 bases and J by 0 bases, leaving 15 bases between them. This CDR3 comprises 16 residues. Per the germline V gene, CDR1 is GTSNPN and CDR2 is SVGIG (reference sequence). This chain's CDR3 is CAWTRGPAPNTGELFF. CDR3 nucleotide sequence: TGTGCCTGGACGAGAGGTCCGGCCCCGAACACCGGGGAGCTGTTTTTT.

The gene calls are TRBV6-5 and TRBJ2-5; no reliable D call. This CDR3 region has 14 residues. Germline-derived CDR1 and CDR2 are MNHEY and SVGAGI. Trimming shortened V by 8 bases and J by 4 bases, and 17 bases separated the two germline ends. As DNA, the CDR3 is TGTGCCAGCGCAACCCCTCAAGGTAGAGAGACCCAGTACTTC. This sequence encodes CASATPQGRETQYF.

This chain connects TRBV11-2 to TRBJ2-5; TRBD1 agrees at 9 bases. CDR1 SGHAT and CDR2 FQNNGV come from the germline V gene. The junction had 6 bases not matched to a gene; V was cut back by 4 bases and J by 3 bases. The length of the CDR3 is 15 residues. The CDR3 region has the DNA TGTGCCAGCAGCTCTACAGGGGGCATAGAAGAGACCCAGTACTTC. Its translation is CASSSTGGIEETQYF.

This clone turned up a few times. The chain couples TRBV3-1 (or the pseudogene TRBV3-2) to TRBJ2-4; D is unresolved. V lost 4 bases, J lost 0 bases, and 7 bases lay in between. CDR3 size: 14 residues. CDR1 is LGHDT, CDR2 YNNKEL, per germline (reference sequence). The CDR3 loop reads CASSPLGAKNIQYF. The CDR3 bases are TGTGCCAGCAGCCCCCTGGGAGCCAAAAACATTCAGTACTTC.

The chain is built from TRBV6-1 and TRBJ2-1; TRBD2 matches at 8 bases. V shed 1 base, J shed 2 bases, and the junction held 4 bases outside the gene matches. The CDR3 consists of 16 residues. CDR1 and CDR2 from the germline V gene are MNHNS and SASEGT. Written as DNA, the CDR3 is TGTGCCAGCAGTGAAGACATCGGGGGGGCCTACAATGAGCAGTTCTTC. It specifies CASSEDIGGAYNEQFF.

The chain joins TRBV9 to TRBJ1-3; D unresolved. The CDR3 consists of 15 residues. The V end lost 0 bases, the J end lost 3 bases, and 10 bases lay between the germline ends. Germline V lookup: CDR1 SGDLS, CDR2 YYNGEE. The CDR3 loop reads CASSVAETLGNTIYF. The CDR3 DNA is TGTGCCAGCAGCGTAGCCGAAACACTTGGAAACACCATATATTTT. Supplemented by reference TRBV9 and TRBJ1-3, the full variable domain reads DSGVTQTPKHLITATGQRVTLRCSPRSGDLSVYWYQQSLDQGLQFLIQYYNGEERAKGNILERFSAQQFPDLHSELNLSSLELGDSALYFCASSVAETLGNTIYFGEGSWLTVV.

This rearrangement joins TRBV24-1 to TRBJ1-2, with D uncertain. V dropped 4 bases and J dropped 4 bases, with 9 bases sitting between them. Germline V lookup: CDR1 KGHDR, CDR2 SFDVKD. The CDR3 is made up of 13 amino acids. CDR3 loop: CATSEDGFYGYTF. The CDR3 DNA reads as TGTGCCACCAGTGAGGACGGTTTCTATGGCTACACCTTC.

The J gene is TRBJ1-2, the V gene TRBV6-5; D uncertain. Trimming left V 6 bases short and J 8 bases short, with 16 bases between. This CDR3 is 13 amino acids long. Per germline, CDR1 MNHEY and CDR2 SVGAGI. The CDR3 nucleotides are TGTGCCAGCAGCCCCACCCTCAGTGGAGGCTACACCTTC. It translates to CASSPTLSGGYTF.

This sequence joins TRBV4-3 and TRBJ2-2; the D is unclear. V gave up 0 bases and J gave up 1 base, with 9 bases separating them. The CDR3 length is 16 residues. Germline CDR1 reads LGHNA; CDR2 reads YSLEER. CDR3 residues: CASSQETSQNTGELFF. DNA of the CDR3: TGCGCCAGCAGCCAAGAGACCTCTCAGAACACCGGGGAGCTGTTTTTT.

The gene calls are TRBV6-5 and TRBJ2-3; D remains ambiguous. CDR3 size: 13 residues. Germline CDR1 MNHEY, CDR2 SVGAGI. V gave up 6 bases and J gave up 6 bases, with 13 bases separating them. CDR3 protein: CASSPLSADTQYF. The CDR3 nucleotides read TGTGCCAGCAGCCCCCTATCGGCGGATACGCAGTATTTT.

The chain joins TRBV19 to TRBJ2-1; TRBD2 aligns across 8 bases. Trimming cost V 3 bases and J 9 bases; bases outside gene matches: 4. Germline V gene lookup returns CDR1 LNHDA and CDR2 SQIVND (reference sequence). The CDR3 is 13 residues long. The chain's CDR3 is CASSIQLAVEQFF. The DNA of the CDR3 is TGTGCCAGTAGTATCCAACTAGCGGTTGAGCAGTTCTTC.

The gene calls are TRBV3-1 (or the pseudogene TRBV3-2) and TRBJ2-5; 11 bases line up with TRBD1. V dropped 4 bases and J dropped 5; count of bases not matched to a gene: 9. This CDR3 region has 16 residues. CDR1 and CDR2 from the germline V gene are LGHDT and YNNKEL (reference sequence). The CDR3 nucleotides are TGTGCCAGCAGCCTCAGGACAGGGGGCTCTGTCGAGACCCAGTACTTC. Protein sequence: CASSLRTGGSVETQYF.

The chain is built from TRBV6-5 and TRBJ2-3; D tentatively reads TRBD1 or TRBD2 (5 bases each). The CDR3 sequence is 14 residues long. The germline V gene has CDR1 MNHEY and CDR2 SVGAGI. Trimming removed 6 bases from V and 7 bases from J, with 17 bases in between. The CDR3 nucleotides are TGTGCCAGCAGCGTGGGACCTCCGGAGAATACGCAGTATTTT. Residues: CASSVGPPENTQYF.

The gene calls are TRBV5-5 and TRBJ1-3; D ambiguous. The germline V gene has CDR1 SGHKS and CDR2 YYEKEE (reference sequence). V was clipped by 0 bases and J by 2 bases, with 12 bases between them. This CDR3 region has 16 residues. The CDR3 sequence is CASSLAQYTPGNTIYF. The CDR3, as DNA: TGTGCCAGCAGCTTGGCTCAATATACCCCTGGAAACACCATATATTTT.

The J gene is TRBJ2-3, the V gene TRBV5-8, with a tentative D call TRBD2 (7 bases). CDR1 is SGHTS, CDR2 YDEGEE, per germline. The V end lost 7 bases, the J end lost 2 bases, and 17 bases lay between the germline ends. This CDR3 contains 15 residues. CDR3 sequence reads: CASGGGGPTTDTQYF. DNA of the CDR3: TGTGCCAGCGGGGGCGGGGGTCCCACCACAGATACGCAGTATTTT.